One sample yielded the 30 T cell receptor beta chains listed below, sequenced in a study of blood T cell repertoires in COVID-19. Measured with immunoSEQ multiplex PCR; TCRdb has only the in-frame clones, and not every one. The sample has about 170,000 clones; 85% are singletons. Specimen: peripheral blood. All receptors derive from a human donor with acute or convalescent COVID-19. The donor label of this sample is uncertain.

The chain employs TRBV11-2 and TRBJ1-3, with 7 bases lining up with TRBD1. Unmatched junction bases numbered 11, after V lost 5 bases and J lost 1 base. CDR3 length: 17 amino acids. Germline V gives CDR1 SGHAT, CDR2 FQNNGV. This chain's CDR3 is CASSAMGRGESGNTIYF. CDR3 nucleotides: TGTGCCAGCAGCGCAATGGGCAGGGGGGAATCTGGAAACACCATATATTTT.

The CDR3 sequence: CASDRKEGYTF. The CDR3 DNA follows: TGTGCCAGCGACAGGAAAGAGGGCTACACCTTC. This chain uses TRBV2 with TRBJ1-2; D possibly corresponds to TRBD1 (6 bases). Trimming cost V 8 bases and J 8 bases, with 12 bases left between them. Per the germline V gene, CDR1 is SNHLY and CDR2 is FYNNEI. The CDR3 runs 11 residues.

As to this clone: This same CDR3 is encoded by further DNA sequences in the sample. The chain links TRBV18 to TRBJ1-5; D possibly corresponds to TRBD1 (5 bases). V was clipped by 3 bases and J by 4 bases, with 10 bases between them. The CDR3 covers 14 residues. Per the germline V gene, CDR1 is KGHSH and CDR2 is LQKENI. The chain's CDR3 is CASSPGTGNQPQHF. The CDR3 DNA follows: TGTGCCAGCTCACCGGGAACAGGTAATCAGCCCCAGCATTTT.

This chain links TRBV20-1 with TRBJ1-1; the match to TRBD1 covers 9 bases. J lost 5 bases, V lost 8 bases, and 3 bases had no gene match. CDR1 and CDR2 from the germline V gene are DFQATT and SNEGSKA (reference sequence). The CDR3 runs 11 residues. CDR3 DNA sequence: TGCAGTTACAGGGGGCGGACTGAAGCTTTCTTT. Protein sequence: CSYRGRTEAFF.

The genes are TRBV7-9 and TRBJ2-5, with 8 bases lining up with TRBD2. Germline V lookup: CDR1 SEHNR, CDR2 FQNEAQ (reference sequence). Trimming took 6 bases from V and 2 from J; bases not matched to a gene: 5. The CDR3 has 14 residues. The CDR3 nucleotides are TGTGCCAGCAGTACCGGCGGGGGGCAAGAGACCCAGTACTTC. It specifies CASSTGGGQETQYF.

The J gene is TRBJ2-3, the V gene TRBV3-1 (or the pseudogene TRBV3-2), with D maybe TRBD1 (6 bases). Germline V gene lookup returns CDR1 LGHDT and CDR2 YNNKEL (reference sequence). The V gene lost 5 bases and the J gene lost 0 bases, with 12 bases spanning the gap. This CDR3 is built from 15 residues. The CDR3 region has the DNA TGTGCCAGCAGCACAGGGTGGGTTAGCACAGATACGCAGTATTTT. Protein product: CASSTGWVSTDTQYF.

This clone was seen only a few times. Written as DNA, the CDR3 is TGTGCCAGCAGGAGGGAGCGAGGCTACGAGCAGTACTTC. Residues: CASRRERGYEQYF. V gene TRBV12-3 or TRBV12-4 combines with J gene TRBJ2-7; a possible D gene is TRBD2 (5 bases). The CDR3 spans 13 residues. V was pared by 6 bases and J by 3 bases, with 12 bases between.

This chain connects TRBV6-5 to TRBJ2-1; maybe TRBD2 (5 bases). CDR1 and CDR2 (germline): MNHEY, SVGAGI. V was trimmed by 4 bases and J by 8 bases, leaving 21 bases between them. The CDR3 loop spans 16 amino acids. The CDR3 DNA reads as TGTGCCAGCAGTTCCGACCTCGGCGGGCAGAGGGATGAGCAGTTCTTC. It codes for CASSSDLGGQRDEQFF.

This chain's CDR3 is CASKHRGPLETQYF. CDR3 sequence (DNA): TGTGCCAGCAAACACAGGGGGCCCTTGGAGACCCAGTACTTC. The chain combines TRBV27 with TRBJ2-5; 9 nucleotides line up with TRBD1. The length of the CDR3 is 14 residues. Trimming cost V 7 bases and J 5 bases; bases outside gene matches: 8. In germline, CDR1 is MNHEY, CDR2 SMNVEV (reference sequence).

V is TRBV6-5 and J is TRBJ1-6, with D unresolved. In germline, CDR1 is MNHEY, CDR2 SVGAGI. V lost 2 bases and J lost 10, with 15 bases in between. The CDR3 contains 15 residues. The CDR3 region is CASSYPLGPGSPLHF. The CDR3 nucleotides are TGTGCCAGCAGTTACCCTTTGGGCCCTGGATCACCCCTCCACTTT.

This chain connects TRBV5-1 to TRBJ1-1; D gene ambiguous. Between the trimmed V and J ends, which lost 0 bases and 1 base, there was a span of 10 bases. The CDR3 covers 15 residues. The V gene's germline CDR1 is SGHRS and CDR2 YFSETQ. In nucleotides, the CDR3 is TGCGCCAGCAGCTTGGGTCAGGTGGCGAACACTGAAGCTTTCTTT. Translated, it gives CASSLGQVANTEAFF.

The chain joins TRBV5-4 to TRBJ1-2; a weak D match, TRBD1 (6 bases). This CDR3 has 15 amino acids. Between the trimmed V and J ends, which lost 4 bases and 5 bases, there was a span of 18 bases. The germline CDR1 and CDR2 sequences are SGHNT and YYREEE (reference sequence). In DNA form, the CDR3 reads TGTGCCAGCAGCCTCCGGGACACCGGGCATTATGGCTACACCTTC. Its protein is CASSLRDTGHYGYTF.

The CDR3 region is CASSPRAWDNEQFF. CDR3 in DNA: TGTGCCAGCAGTCCCAGGGCGTGGGACAATGAGCAGTTCTTC. This chain connects TRBV6-6 to TRBJ2-1, with D possibly matching TRBD1 (5 bases). CDR3 length equals 14 residues. V shed 5 bases and J shed 5 bases, with 13 bases lying between them. The V gene's germline CDR1 is MNHNY and CDR2 SVGAGI (reference sequence).

The chain carries TRBV5-8 and TRBJ1-5; no clear D gene. V dropped 2 bases and J dropped 0 bases, with 9 bases sitting between them. This CDR3 spans 15 amino acids. Germline V gene data show CDR1 as SGHTS and CDR2 as YDEGEE. The CDR3 here is CASSFAVNSNQPQHF. The CDR3 DNA reads TGTGCCAGCAGCTTCGCGGTGAATAGCAATCAGCCCCAGCATTTT.

The CDR3 sequence is CASSVGGQDYGYTF. Written as DNA, the CDR3 is TGTGCCAGCAGCGTAGGAGGGCAGGACTATGGCTACACCTTC. V gene TRBV9 combines with J gene TRBJ1-2; D is undetermined. CDR1 SGDLS and CDR2 YYNGEE come from the germline V gene. V lost 0 bases and J lost 3, with 9 bases in between. There are 14 residues in the CDR3.

V and J are TRBV27 and TRBJ2-1; 9 bases match TRBD1. With 7 bases clipped from V and 7 bases from J, the junction kept 11 bases outside the gene matches. The germline CDR1 and CDR2 sequences are MNHEY and SMNVEV (reference sequence). This CDR3 comprises 15 residues. The CDR3: CASTAGQGTWNEQFF. Written as DNA, the CDR3 is TGTGCCAGCACCGCGGGACAGGGAACTTGGAATGAGCAGTTCTTC.

V is TRBV5-6 and J is TRBJ2-7; D ambiguous. The germline V gene has CDR1 SGHDT and CDR2 YYEEEE. The CDR3 is made up of 11 amino acids. V lost 1 base and J lost 3, with 2 bases in between. This chain's CDR3 is CASSLYYEQYF. DNA for the CDR3: TGTGCCAGCAGCTTGTACTACGAGCAGTACTTC.

The V gene is TRBV3-1 (or the pseudogene TRBV3-2), the J gene TRBJ1-1; 12 nucleotides line up with TRBD1. V shed 8 bases and J 3 bases; nucleotides not matched to a gene: 7. The germline V gene encodes CDR1 LGHDT and CDR2 YNNKEL (reference sequence). CDR3 length: 15 amino acids. The CDR3 region is CASLGQGARYTEAFF. The CDR3, as DNA: TGTGCCAGCCTGGGACAGGGGGCTAGATACACTGAAGCTTTCTTT.

The chain employs TRBV9 and TRBJ2-1; D not certain. From germline, CDR1 is SGDLS and CDR2 YYNGEE. Trimming pared 4 bases from V and 0 bases from J, leaving 14 bases between. The CDR3 has 16 residues. CDR3 sequence: CASSKLTSSSYNEQFF. DNA of the CDR3: TGTGCCAGCAGCAAACTAACCTCGAGCTCCTACAATGAGCAGTTCTTC.

This chain uses TRBV29-1 with TRBJ2-4; 9 nucleotides align to TRBD1. Germline V gene data show CDR1 as SQVTM and CDR2 as ANQGSEA. V lost 6 bases and J lost 7; bases outside the gene matches: 10. The CDR3 is 14 residues long. The CDR3 loop is CSVAGQGTGNIQYF. The CDR3 nucleotides are TGCAGCGTCGCGGGACAGGGAACGGGTAACATTCAGTACTTC. Supplemented by reference TRBV29-1 and TRBJ2-4, the full variable domain reads SAVISQKPSRDICQRGTSLTIQCQVDSQVTMMFWYRQQPGQSLTLIATANQGSEATYESGFVIDKFPISRPNLTFSTLTVSNMSPEDSSIYLCSVAGQGTGNIQYFGAGTRLSVL.

The gene calls are TRBV25-1 and TRBJ1-6; TRBD1 matches at 8 bases. V dropped 7 bases and J dropped 5; count of bases not matched to a gene: 4. This CDR3 region has 14 residues. Germline V gene lookup returns CDR1 MGHDK and CDR2 SYGVNS. CDR3 DNA sequence: TGTGCCAGCATCGGACAGGGAAATAATTCACCCCTCCACTTT. Protein: CASIGQGNNSPLHF. The full variable domain, completed using reference TRBV25-1 and TRBJ1-6, is EADIYQTPRYLVIGTGKKITLECSQTMGHDKMYWYQQDPGMELHLIHYSYGVNSTEKGDLSSESTVSRIRTEHFPLTLESARPSHTSQYLCASIGQGNNSPLHFGNGTRLTVT.

V and J are TRBV5-6 and TRBJ1-2; D uncertain. Trimming stripped 3 bases from V and 2 bases from J, with 14 bases between. Germline loops: CDR1 SGHDT, CDR2 YYEEEE. There are 15 residues in the CDR3. The CDR3 loop reads CASSYPRRMNYGYTF. The CDR3 region has the DNA TGTGCCAGCAGCTACCCCCGCAGGATGAACTATGGCTACACCTTC.

This chain connects TRBV21-1 to TRBJ2-7; the D call in the table, TRBD2, was not verified against the DNA. TRBV21-1 is annotated as a pseudogene. The CDR3 loop spans 10 amino acids. The CDR3 spells CASPDGKQYF. Here the CDR3 DNA reads TGTGCCAGCCCGGACGGGAAGCAGTACTTC.

The chain uses TRBV30 and TRBJ2-6, with 8 bases aligning to TRBD2. The germline gives CDR1 GTSNPN, CDR2 SVGIG (reference sequence). The V gene end was trimmed by 4 bases and the J gene end by 3 bases; junction bases not matched to a gene: 14. CDR3 length: 18 residues. CDR3 in DNA: TGTGCCTGGACAAACGGGGGGGCAGCTAATGGTGGGGCCAACGTCCTGACTTTC. It encodes CAWTNGGAANGGANVLTF.

The chain recombines TRBV12-3 or TRBV12-4 with TRBJ1-2, with 10 positions matching TRBD1. The CDR3 has 13 residues. V lost 5 bases and J lost 7; bases outside the gene matches: 4. The CDR3 reads CASSPRTGGGYTF. The CDR3 DNA sequence: TGTGCCAGCAGTCCCAGGACAGGGGGTGGCTACACCTTC.

The chain combines TRBV2 with TRBJ1-5; the D gene is possibly TRBD1 (6 bases). CDR3 length: 15 residues. Trimming took 6 bases from V and 2 from J, leaving 14 bases between them. Germline assignment: CDR1 SNHLY and CDR2 FYNNEI. The CDR3 loop reads CASRAQGLGNQPQHF. Written as DNA, the CDR3 is TGTGCCAGCAGAGCTCAGGGGTTGGGCAATCAGCCCCAGCATTTT.

This sequence joins TRBV9 and TRBJ1-2; 7 nucleotides align to TRBD1. Trimming removed 6 bases from V and 3 bases from J; junction bases left unmatched: 20. The CDR3 has 18 amino acids. CDR1 is SGDLS and CDR2 is YYNGEE in the germline V gene. In DNA, the CDR3 is TGTGCCAGCAAGGGGTCGGGAACAGGGGAAGGGTGGGACTATGGCTACACCTTC. Protein: CASKGSGTGEGWDYGYTF.

The rearrangement joins TRBV2 to TRBJ2-2, with D maybe TRBD2 (6 bases). This CDR3 spans 13 amino acids. Germline CDR1 and CDR2: SNHLY and FYNNEI. Trimming removed 10 bases at V and 5 bases at J, with 14 bases between. Here the CDR3 reads CATAGSRTGELFF. The CDR3 bases are TGTGCCACCGCGGGGAGCAGAACCGGGGAGCTGTTTTTT.

This chain connects TRBV4-1 to TRBJ1-2, with D unclear. Germline assignment: CDR1 MGHRA and CDR2 YSYEKL. The CDR3 totals 14 residues. V gave up 5 bases and J gave up 0 bases, with 10 bases separating them. CDR3 sequence (DNA): TGCGCCAGCAGCTCACAGAGAACTAACTATGGCTACACCTTC. It codes for CASSSQRTNYGYTF.

This chain links TRBV10-1 with TRBJ2-1, with 15 bases lining up with TRBD2. The germline gives CDR1 WNHNN, CDR2 SYGVQD (reference sequence). The J segment lost 6 bases and the V segment lost 4 bases, leaving 10 bases of the junction unmatched. The length of the CDR3 is 18 residues. CDR3 loop: CASSGTGTSGGRANEQFF. DNA of the CDR3: TGCGCCAGCAGTGGAACCGGGACTAGCGGGGGGCGAGCCAATGAGCAGTTCTTC.